This entry lists 3 T cell receptor beta chains sequenced from one sample in a study of tumor-infiltrating lymphocytes in primary liver carcinoma. TCR beta cDNA was made from around 460 ng total RNA with a constant-region primer. Libraries of TCR beta came from three nested multiplex PCR rounds with slightly modified ARM-PCR. Forward primers for TRBV1-TRBV30 and a C-beta reverse primer served the first two PCR rounds, at about 10 cycles each. A single record per CDR3 protein comes from TCRdb applying MiXCR to the multiplex PCR reads. Of a few hundred thousand distinct CDR3 sequences in the sample, approximately 58% were seen once. The source of the blood RNA was unsorted whole blood, and germline DNA was extracted as well. The sample was peripheral blood. These receptors originate from a woman in her twenties or thirties with primary liver carcinoma and hepatitis B virus infection.

The CDR3 spells CASSQGGQQETQYF. DNA of the CDR3: TGTGCCAGCAGCCAAGGCGGCCAACAAGAGACCCAGTACTTC. This sequence joins TRBV13 and TRBJ2-5; D is unclear. Germline V gene data show CDR1 as PRHDT and CDR2 as FYEKMQ (reference sequence). This CDR3 is built from 14 residues. Trimming shortened V by 5 bases and J by 2 bases, and 12 bases separated the two germline ends.

The table lists this clonotype with many counts. V is TRBV12-3 or TRBV12-4 and J is TRBJ2-1; unclear D gene. Between the trimmed V and J ends, which lost 4 bases and 5 bases, there was a span of 9 bases. The CDR3 covers 13 residues. The CDR3 here is CASSYDRHNEQFF. Here the CDR3 DNA reads TGTGCCAGCAGTTACGATCGCCACAATGAGCAGTTCTTC.

This clonotype was seen more than once but under ten times. In this CDR3 the conserved last residue, phenylalanine or tryptophan, is missing, so a read error is likely. This chain joins TRBV6-5 and TRBJ2-1; D is unclear. Trimming shortened V by 2 bases and J by 9 bases, and 5 bases separated the two germline ends. CDR1 is MNHEY and CDR2 is SVGAGI in the germline V gene. The CDR3 length is 11 residues. Here the CDR3 DNA reads TGTGCCAGCAGTTACCTCGCTGAGCAGTTCCTC. This codes for CASSYLAEQFL.